This T cell receptor beta chain was sequenced during a study of Ad26.COV2.S vaccination and SARS-CoV-2 variants. General observations from the study: Analytic work on TCR breadth and depth might have understated the full extent of total T cell responses.

Generated by immunoSEQ multiplex PCR, the TCRdb table keeps only in-frame clones and is missing some. The sample consists of about 450,000 clones, roughly 89% of them appearing once. The treatment denotes: around 19 received Ad26.COV2.S at low or high dose, single or two shots; several received placebo; per-sample allocation not given. Sample collection was performed on day 63 after the first vaccine or placebo injection. Notes on this clone: What it recognizes is unknown. This CDR3 is also generated by other DNA sequences in the sample.

Germline CDR1 is SEHNR and CDR2 is FQNEAQ (reference sequence). The CDR3 runs 16 residues. The V and J ends lost 5 bases and 2 bases, in that order; junction bases with no gene match: 5. The rearrangement joins TRBV7-9 to TRBJ2-3; 12 bases agree with TRBD2. The receptor was derived from a person aged 18-65 years who received the Ad26.COV2.S COVID-19 vaccine or a placebo. This specimen was peripheral blood, taken in a trial of Ad26.COV2.S vaccine versus placebo. The chain's CDR3 is CASSLTSGGSTDTQYF. CDR3 DNA sequence: TGTGCCAGCAGCCTTACTAGCGGGGGGTCCACAGATACGCAGTATTTT.